The clone carrying this T cell receptor (beta chain) was counted a few times. The data were obtained in a study of tumor-infiltrating lymphocytes in oesophageal squamous cell carcinoma. V gave up 3 bases and J gave up 3 bases, with 11 bases separating them. Germline CDR1 reads MNHNS; CDR2 reads SASEGT. CDR3 length: 15 amino acids. TCRdb ran MiXCR on the PCR reads and lists one entry per CDR3 protein. The sample has about 15,000 distinct CDR3 sequences, around 50% seen once; the top ten hold 16%. Source material: esophageal tumor tissue. The chain is built from TRBV6-1 and TRBJ2-2; possibly TRBD2 for D (6 bases). This receptor was taken from a male donor with esophageal squamous cell carcinoma. CDR3 sequence reads: CASSDSGGHTGELFF. CDR3 sequence (DNA): TGTGCCAGCAGTGATTCCGGGGGACACACCGGGGAGCTGTTTTTT.